This TCR beta chain emerged from a study of T cell responses to AZD1222 COVID-19 vaccine. General study results and limits: Among the donors, most were white British and more were female, and clonal diversity was possibly underestimated.

Turning to this clone: The target antigen is unknown.

V shed 5 bases, J shed 3 bases, and the junction held 11 bases outside the gene matches. Looked up from germline, CDR1 is MNHEY and CDR2 is SMNVEV (reference sequence). The CDR3 is made up of 16 amino acids. TCRdb's copy holds only in-frame clones and misses some; the assay was immunoSEQ multiplex PCR. Counted here are approximately 120,000 clones, around nine tenths occurring once; the ten biggest clones make up around 10%. The chain combines TRBV27 with TRBJ2-7; 9 nucleotides line up with TRBD1. Sample: peripheral blood, taken on day 0 of MenACWY control vaccination. The receptor's source is an adult in good health. The CDR3 here is CASSLSGQGEGYEQYF. The CDR3 DNA sequence: TGTGCCAGCAGTCTGTCGGGACAGGGCGAGGGCTACGAGCAGTACTTC.